Below, 29 T cell receptor beta chains from the same sample are listed, as sequenced in a study of chemoradiotherapy in HPV16-positive cancers. TCRdb's copy holds only in-frame clones and misses some; the assay was immunoSEQ multiplex PCR. The sample carries more than 10,000 clones, roughly 80% recorded once. The sample here was taken from a patient who underwent chemoradiotherapy. Source of these receptors: a human donor with HPV-associated anogenital cancer.

A word on this clone: Other nucleotide sequences in the sample specify the same CDR3. V gene TRBV29-1 combines with J gene TRBJ2-5; the D gene could be TRBD1 or TRBD2 (5 bases each). CDR3 length: 14 residues. Germline assignment: CDR1 SQVTM and CDR2 ANQGSEA. Trimming removed 6 bases from V and 0 bases from J, with 14 bases in between. CDR3: CSVATGTYQETQYF. DNA for the CDR3: TGCAGCGTGGCCACCGGGACGTACCAAGAGACCCAGTACTTC.

This clone showed up just a few times. Here the CDR3 DNA reads TGTGCCAGCAGTCGGACAGGGCTGACTGAAGCTTTCTTT. This gives the protein CASSRTGLTEAFF. This sequence joins TRBV6-5 and TRBJ1-1; 8 bases line up with TRBD1. J gave up 5 bases and V 5 bases, and 4 bases lay outside the gene matches. This CDR3 has 13 amino acids. Germline assignment: CDR1 MNHEY and CDR2 SVGAGI.

J is TRBJ2-3 and V is TRBV2; 8 bases match TRBD2. The trim removed 6 bases at V and 0 bases at J, leaving 20 bases unmatched. Germline CDR1 is SNHLY and CDR2 is FYNNEI. CDR3 length: 20 amino acids. The CDR3: CASRGFRLAIVPHSTDTQYF. In DNA form, the CDR3 reads TGTGCCAGCAGGGGGTTTAGACTAGCGATTGTTCCTCATAGCACAGATACGCAGTATTTT.

V usage is TRBV7-2 and J usage is TRBJ2-1; no firm D call. Trimming left V 3 bases short and J 3 bases short, with 9 bases between. This CDR3 is 14 amino acids long. In germline, CDR1 is SGHTA, CDR2 FQGNSA. The CDR3 region is CASSFYGIYNEQFF. The CDR3 coding sequence is TGTGCCAGCAGCTTCTATGGGATCTACAATGAGCAGTTCTTC.

This sequence joins TRBV23-1 and TRBJ2-3, with no clear D. TRBV23-1 carries the ORF label, with uncertain function. CDR3 length equals 15 residues. The germline V and J ends were trimmed by 2 bases and 3 bases, with 12 bases remaining between them. This CDR3 reads CASSQICWPTDTQYF. DNA of the CDR3: TGCGCCAGCAGTCAAATTTGTTGGCCTACAGATACGCAGTATTTT.

The genes are TRBV28 and TRBJ1-2; perhaps TRBD1 as D (5 bases). CDR1 MDHEN and CDR2 SYDVKM come from the germline V gene. The CDR3 contains 13 residues. Trimming took off 6 bases at V and 8 bases at J, with 16 bases between the two ends. The CDR3 sequence is CASRTEVGVGYTF. CDR3 DNA sequence: TGTGCCAGCAGAACTGAGGTGGGGGTCGGCTACACCTTC.

V and J are TRBV14 and TRBJ2-2, with a weak D call TRBD1 (5 bases). Germline lookup yields CDR1 SGHDN and CDR2 FVKESK. This CDR3 is built from 12 residues. V lost 8 bases and J 7 bases, leaving 11 bases between the germline ends. Here the CDR3 DNA reads TGTGCCAGCTCCTGGGGCTACGGGGAGCTGTTTTTT. This gives the protein CASSWGYGELFF. Drawing the rest from reference TRBV14 and TRBJ2-2, the complete variable domain is EAGVTQFPSHSVIEKGQTVTLRCDPISGHDNLYWYRRVMGKEIKFLLHFVKESKQDESGMPNNRFLAERTGGTYSTLKVQPAELEDSGVYFCASSWGYGELFFGEGSRLTVL.

This rearrangement joins TRBV11-2 to TRBJ1-2; 7 nucleotides agree with TRBD1. V was pared by 5 bases and J by 4 bases, with 7 bases of the junction left unmatched. This CDR3 has 14 residues. Germline CDR1 and CDR2: SGHAT and FQNNGV. The CDR3 nucleotides are TGTGCCAGCAGCGCCAGGGACAGCCGCTATGGCTACACCTTC. Protein sequence: CASSARDSRYGYTF.

The chain recombines TRBV7-2 with TRBJ1-5; 10 positions agree with TRBD1. Germline loops: CDR1 SGHTA, CDR2 FQGNSA. Losses at the gene ends were 5 bases for V and 9 bases for J; bases not matched to a gene: 13. The CDR3 covers 16 residues. CDR3 coding DNA: TGTGCCAGCAGCCCTAGAGGGACAGGGGCCTCGGGGCCCCAGCATTTT. Its translation: CASSPRGTGASGPQHF.

The V and J genes are TRBV28 and TRBJ1-5, with no clear D. The length of the CDR3 is 14 residues. Trimming took off 6 bases at V and 4 bases at J, with 13 bases between the two ends. Germline assignment: CDR1 MDHEN and CDR2 SYDVKM. DNA for the CDR3: TGTGCCAGCAGCCAAGCCCTCCTAAATCAGCCCCAGCATTTT. It yields the protein CASSQALLNQPQHF.

This clone has just a few counts. The rearrangement joins TRBV2 to TRBJ1-1; D is unresolved. V was trimmed by 4 bases and J by 0 bases, leaving 9 bases between them. The CDR3 loop spans 14 amino acids. Per germline, CDR1 SNHLY and CDR2 FYNNEI. CDR3 sequence (DNA): TGTGCCAGCAGTGTAGGCTACGTGAACACTGAAGCTTTCTTT. Its translation: CASSVGYVNTEAFF. Based on the CDR3 plus reference TRBV2 and TRBJ1-1, the full variable domain is EPEVTQTPSHQVTQMGQEVILRCVPISNHLYFYWYRQILGQKVEFLVSFYNNEISEKSEIFDDQFSVERPDGSNFTLKIRSTKLEDSAMYFCASSVGYVNTEAFFGQGTRLTVV.

The rearrangement links TRBV18 to TRBJ2-7, with D tentatively TRBD2 (5 bases). The germline V and J ends were trimmed by 3 bases and 4 bases, with 13 bases remaining between them. The CDR3 sequence is 14 residues long. Germline V gene sequence: CDR1 KGHSH, CDR2 LQKENI. CDR3 sequence reads: CASSPYGGPYEQYF. DNA of the CDR3: TGTGCCAGCTCACCGTACGGCGGGCCTTACGAGCAGTACTTC.

The CDR3 region has the DNA TGCGCCAGCAGCCAAGATTATTTCGATACGCAGTATTTT. Amino acid sequence: CASSQDYFDTQYF. The V and J genes are TRBV4-3 and TRBJ2-3; D gene ambiguous. The CDR3 sequence is 13 residues long. V was pared by 0 bases and J by 6 bases, with 7 bases between. In germline, CDR1 is LGHNA, CDR2 YSLEER.

A single count supports this clone. The chain employs TRBV7-9 and TRBJ2-5; D is unresolved. CDR1 and CDR2 (germline): SEHNR, FQNEAQ (reference sequence). CDR3 size: 14 residues. Trimming took off 3 bases at V and 2 bases at J, with 10 bases between the two ends. As DNA, the CDR3 is TGTGCCAGCAGCTTCAGGAGTCAGCAAGAGACCCAGTACTTC. Its translation is CASSFRSQQETQYF.

Comments on this clone: Without the conserved terminal phenylalanine or tryptophan, this CDR3 likely stems from a read error. No DNA is shown, since the ends of the CDR3 on it are uncertain; the CDR3 is the one TCRdb lists. V gene TRBV7-2 combines with J gene TRBJ1-2; the table's TRBD1 call for D was not verified on the DNA. Germline CDR1 SGHTA, CDR2 FQGNSA. The CDR3 region is 13 residues in length, termini included. The CDR3 protein is CASSYRTGGGFMY.

This clone was detected only once. The chain employs TRBV9 and TRBJ1-3; TRBD1 aligns across 8 bases. The germline V gene encodes CDR1 SGDLS and CDR2 YYNGEE. Trimming at V came to 0 bases and at J to 1 base, leaving 6 bases not matched to a gene. The CDR3 sequence is 17 residues long. The CDR3 DNA is TGTGCCAGCAGCGTAGAGCTGACAGGGGTGTCTGGAAACACCATATATTTT. Protein product: CASSVELTGVSGNTIYF. Drawing the rest from reference TRBV9 and TRBJ1-3, the complete variable domain is DSGVTQTPKHLITATGQRVTLRCSPRSGDLSVYWYQQSLDQGLQFLIQYYNGEERAKGNILERFSAQQFPDLHSELNLSSLELGDSALYFCASSVELTGVSGNTIYFGEGSWLTVV.

The chain combines TRBV5-1 with TRBJ1-2, with no clear D. The V end was cut by 1 base, the J end by 2 bases, with 6 bases between. This CDR3 has 13 amino acids. Germline CDR1 and CDR2: SGHRS and YFSETQ. This CDR3 is CASSLSGNYGYTF. DNA for the CDR3: TGCGCCAGCAGCTTGTCCGGGAACTATGGCTACACCTTC.

The chain is built from TRBV19 and TRBJ2-7; 7 nucleotides match TRBD1. J gave up 4 bases and V 7 bases, and 13 bases lay outside the gene matches. Germline V gene lookup returns CDR1 LNHDA and CDR2 SQIVND (reference sequence). The CDR3 has 15 amino acids. CDR3 protein: CASKKGRDRVYEQYF. DNA for the CDR3: TGTGCCAGTAAAAAGGGTAGGGACAGAGTATACGAGCAGTACTTC. Based on the CDR3 plus reference TRBV19 and TRBJ2-7, the full variable domain is DGGITQSPKYLFRKEGQNVTLSCEQNLNHDAMYWYRQDPGQGLRLIYYSQIVNDFQKGDIAEGYSVSREKKESFPLTVTSAQKNPTAFYLCASKKGRDRVYEQYFGPGTRLTVT.

This rearrangement joins TRBV5-6 to TRBJ1-1, with TRBD1 as a possible D gene (6 bases). This CDR3 is 13 amino acids long. Trimming cost V 0 bases and J 11 bases, with 14 bases left between them. In germline, CDR1 is SGHDT, CDR2 YYEEEE. The CDR3: CASSLAAEGVAFF. CDR3 in DNA: TGTGCCAGCAGCTTGGCCGCGGAGGGGGTGGCTTTCTTT.

The chain uses TRBV11-2 and TRBJ2-5, with D tentatively TRBD2 (6 bases). V was pared by 5 bases and J by 2 bases, with 18 bases between. Germline values: CDR1 SGHAT, CDR2 FQNNGV. This CDR3 is built from 16 residues. This chain's CDR3 is CASSTRPLADQETQYF. The CDR3, as DNA: TGTGCCAGCAGCACGAGGCCATTAGCGGATCAAGAGACCCAGTACTTC.

The DNA for the CDR3 is TGTGCCAGCAGTCCACTAGGGACAGCCTACGAGCAGTACTTC. This sequence encodes CASSPLGTAYEQYF. The gene calls are TRBV6-1 and TRBJ2-7, with TRBD1 identical over 7 bases. V was pared by 5 bases and J by 2 bases, with 6 bases of the junction left unmatched. Germline CDR1 and CDR2: MNHNS and SASEGT. The CDR3 length is 14 residues.

The genes are TRBV7-2 and TRBJ1-1; 7 positions match TRBD1. Per germline, CDR1 SGHTA and CDR2 FQGNSA. The V segment lost 1 base and the J segment 1 base; nucleotides outside the gene matches: 12. The CDR3 extends over 18 amino acids. Here the CDR3 DNA reads TGTGCCAGCAGCTTAGGGTATTTCGAAGGACAGGAGAACACTGAAGCTTTCTTT. It encodes CASSLGYFEGQENTEAFF. Complete variable domain (other parts from reference TRBV7-2 and TRBJ1-1): GAGVSQSPSNKVTEKGKDVELRCDPISGHTALYWYRQSLGQGLEFLIYFQGNSAPDKSGLPSDRFSAERTGGSVSTLTIQRTQQEDSAVYLCASSLGYFEGQENTEAFFGQGTRLTVV.

This chain joins TRBV12-5 and TRBJ1-2; 8 nucleotides line up with TRBD1. The CDR3 length is 15 residues. J was trimmed by 5 bases and V by 2 bases; bases with no gene match: 7. In germline, CDR1 is LGHNT, CDR2 FRNRAP. The CDR3 nucleotides are TGTGCTAGTGGTTTGCAAGGAGGACAGGGATATGGCTACACCTTC. As protein: CASGLQGGQGYGYTF.

The gene calls are TRBV6-5 and TRBJ1-2; tentatively, D is TRBD1 (6 bases). The CDR3 totals 13 residues. Deletions cut 4 bases from V and 4 bases from J, with 10 bases between. Germline CDR1 and CDR2: MNHEY and SVGAGI. The DNA for the CDR3 is TGTGCCAGCAGTTTCCAGGGGCCCTATGGCTACACCTTC. Protein product: CASSFQGPYGYTF.

This CDR3 is CASSESNREGEKLFF. CDR3 sequence (DNA): TGTGCCAGCAGTGAATCTAACAGGGAGGGTGAAAAACTGTTTTTT. The chain joins TRBV25-1 to TRBJ1-4; possibly TRBD1 for D (6 bases). Trimming cost V 1 base and J 7 bases, with 13 bases left between them. The CDR3 length is 15 residues. The germline gives CDR1 MGHDK, CDR2 SYGVNS.

The rearrangement uses TRBV6-1 and TRBJ1-2; a weak D match, TRBD1 (6 bases). The CDR3 totals 15 residues. Per the germline V gene, CDR1 is MNHNS and CDR2 is SASEGT. The V end was cut by 0 bases, the J end by 4 bases, with 12 bases between. The CDR3 here is CASSEAITGTYGYTF. CDR3 bases: TGTGCCAGCAGTGAAGCGATAACAGGGACCTATGGCTACACCTTC.

The chain links TRBV7-2 to TRBJ2-5, with 12 bases aligning to TRBD2. This CDR3 is built from 16 residues. The V gene end was trimmed by 1 base and the J gene end by 11 bases; junction bases not matched to a gene: 11. The germline gives CDR1 SGHTA, CDR2 FQGNSA. Here the CDR3 DNA reads TGTGCCAGCAGCTTAGGCGCACTAGCGGGGGGTTGGGAGCAGTACTTC. This sequence encodes CASSLGALAGGWEQYF.

The genes are TRBV30 and TRBJ1-3; no firm D call. The CDR3 runs to 11 residues. CDR1 and CDR2 (germline): GTSNPN, SVGIG (reference sequence). Trimming stripped 0 bases from V and 7 bases from J, with 4 bases between. In DNA form, the CDR3 reads TGTGCCTGGAGTGTACCCAACACCATATATTTT. Its protein is CAWSVPNTIYF.

The CDR3 protein is CATSRDVGANEKLFF. The CDR3 region has the DNA TGTGCCACCAGCAGAGATGTCGGGGCTAATGAAAAACTGTTTTTT. The V call is TRBV15, the J call TRBJ1-4; D not certain. The germline CDR1 and CDR2 sequences are LNHNV and YYDKDF (reference sequence). This CDR3 has 15 amino acids. The ends were cut back, 0 bases at V and 3 bases at J, with 8 bases in the middle.